The 28 T cell receptor beta chains below come from one sample, sequenced in a study of cytomegalovirus exposure and HLA in healthy donors. 60 Vbeta and 13 Jbeta primers were used in PCR. Generated by immunoSEQ multiplex PCR, the TCRdb table keeps only in-frame clones and is missing some. The sample shows 190,000 or so clones, 60% to 85% of them seen only once. The sequencing sample was made of PBMCs. The source is a girl aged 5-17 years in good health and CMV-seropositive.

In its sample, this clone was seen a few times. The CDR3 DNA reads TGTGCCAGCAGTGATAAGGACAGGGGACCTAACTATGGCTACACCTTC. Encoded protein: CASSDKDRGPNYGYTF. The chain combines TRBV25-1 with TRBJ1-2; 9 bases align to TRBD1. This CDR3 has 16 residues. V dropped 3 bases and J dropped 0; count of bases not matched to a gene: 5. Germline CDR1 is MGHDK and CDR2 is SYGVNS.

As regards this clone: A read error may account for a junction end that differs from germline. The V gene is TRBV15, the J gene TRBJ1-1; 7 nucleotides agree with TRBD1. This CDR3 spans 14 amino acids. CDR1 and CDR2 from the germline V gene are LNHNV and YYDKDF (reference sequence). CDR3 amino acids: CATSRETGPYGLSF. CDR3 sequence (DNA): TGTGCCACCAGCAGGGAGACAGGGCCTTACGGGTTGAGTTTT.

As concerns this clone: The junction and the germline gene differ at one end; a read error may be behind it. The chain uses TRBV6-1 and TRBJ2-7; 8 bases match TRBD2. CDR3 size: 15 residues. Germline CDR1 MNHNS, CDR2 SASEGT. The CDR3 sequence is CAISEQSGGRYEQYF. CDR3 coding DNA: TGTGCCATCAGTGAACAAAGCGGGGGTAGATACGAGCAGTACTTC.

V and J are TRBV5-6 and TRBJ1-2; 9 nucleotides line up with TRBD1. The junction had 7 bases not matched to a gene; V was cut back by 4 bases and J by 6 bases. The germline V gene encodes CDR1 SGHDT and CDR2 YYEEEE. The CDR3 totals 14 residues. The CDR3 bases are TGTGCCAGCAGCCCCCGGGACAGGGACCATGGCTACACCTTC. Its translation: CASSPRDRDHGYTF.

The DNA for the CDR3 is TGTGCCAGCAGCCTTATCCCCGGCGGGGAGCTGTTTTTT. Translated, it gives CASSLIPGGELFF. V usage is TRBV5-6 and J usage is TRBJ2-2; D call uncertain. Trimming removed 4 bases from V and 7 bases from J, with 11 bases in between. Germline CDR1 and CDR2: SGHDT and YYEEEE. This CDR3 is 13 amino acids long.

V gene TRBV19 combines with J gene TRBJ1-1, with TRBD1 as a possible D gene (5 bases). The CDR3 runs 15 residues. CDR1 and CDR2 from the germline V gene are LNHDA and SQIVND (reference sequence). V shed 7 bases and J shed 1 base, with 16 bases lying between them. CDR3 DNA: TGTGCCAGTATAACGGGGGGGGTACGGAACACTGAAGCTTTCTTT. It encodes CASITGGVRNTEAFF.

The chain recombines TRBV27 with TRBJ1-1; no reliable D call. The CDR3 is 14 amino acids. Germline V gives CDR1 MNHEY, CDR2 SMNVEV (reference sequence). Trimming pared 2 bases from V and 1 base from J, leaving 8 bases between. The CDR3 DNA reads TGTGCCAGCAGTTTAAAGGGAGGGAACACTGAAGCTTTCTTT. Amino acids: CASSLKGGNTEAFF.

This clone is a singleton in its sample. CDR3 in amino acids: CAIKGDAATNEKLFF. For the CDR3, the DNA is TGTGCCATCAAAGGAGACGCCGCAACTAATGAAAAACTGTTTTTT. This chain uses TRBV10-3 with TRBJ1-4; D call uncertain. Trimming left V 7 bases short and J 0 bases short, with 12 bases between. The CDR3 runs 15 residues. Germline values: CDR1 ENHRY, CDR2 SYGVKD.

The chain uses TRBV19 and TRBJ1-2; D call uncertain. The germline CDR1 and CDR2 sequences are LNHDA and SQIVND (reference sequence). Trimming took 3 bases from V and 5 from J, leaving 7 bases between them. The CDR3 extends over 12 amino acids. The CDR3 coding sequence is TGTGCCAGTAGTATGGGCGGGTATGGCTACACCTTC. Amino acids: CASSMGGYGYTF. The entire variable domain, with the rest obtained from reference TRBV19 and TRBJ1-2, is as follows: DGGITQSPKYLFRKEGQNVTLSCEQNLNHDAMYWYRQDPGQGLRLIYYSQIVNDFQKGDIAEGYSVSREKKESFPLTVTSAQKNPTAFYLCASSMGGYGYTFGSGTRLTVV.

This clone has only one observation. V is TRBV4-1 and J is TRBJ2-5; 8 nucleotides align to TRBD2. CDR3 length: 16 amino acids. With V trimmed by 3 bases and J by 11 bases, 17 bases remained unmatched. CDR1 and CDR2 (germline): MGHRA, YSYEKL. DNA for the CDR3: TGCGCCAGCAGCCAGAGCGTGGCGTCCCCCCAGCGGGAGCAGTACTTC. Protein sequence: CASSQSVASPQREQYF.

The rearrangement links TRBV2 to TRBJ2-1; 9 bases fit TRBD1. Germline lookup yields CDR1 SNHLY and CDR2 FYNNEI. The CDR3 consists of 15 residues. V lost 4 bases to trimming and J lost 9 bases; unmatched junction nucleotides: 10. The CDR3 bases are TGTGCCAGCAGTGGCAAGGACAGGGGATCTGGTGAGCAGTTCTTC. Translation: CASSGKDRGSGEQFF.

The rearrangement uses TRBV9 and TRBJ1-5, with 7 bases fitting TRBD1. CDR1 is SGDLS and CDR2 is YYNGEE in the germline V gene. J was trimmed by 6 bases and V by 3 bases; bases with no gene match: 9. CDR3 length: 15 amino acids. This chain's CDR3 is CASSALEGAGQPQHF. DNA for the CDR3: TGTGCCAGCAGCGCGCTAGAGGGGGCTGGTCAGCCCCAGCATTTT.

This chain links TRBV7-2 with TRBJ2-7, with 9 bases identical to TRBD2. The CDR3 extends over 15 amino acids. Trimming removed 5 bases from V and 3 bases from J; junction bases left unmatched: 8. Germline assignment: CDR1 SGHTA and CDR2 FQGNSA. This chain's CDR3 is CASSPRGGVGYEQYF. The CDR3 nucleotides read TGTGCCAGCAGCCCGCGGGGGGGGGTTGGCTACGAGCAGTACTTC.

The rearrangement uses TRBV5-4 and TRBJ2-5; D might be TRBD2 (6 bases). CDR3 length: 16 amino acids. Germline V CDR1 and CDR2: SGHNT, YYREEE (reference sequence). The V and J ends lost 4 bases and 2 bases respectively, with 18 bases between them. The CDR3 loop reads CASSRRAGMLQETQYF. CDR3 bases: TGTGCCAGCAGCCGGAGGGCAGGGATGCTACAAGAGACCCAGTACTTC.

This clone was seen just once. V usage is TRBV6-5 and J usage is TRBJ1-5; D is uncertain. Per the germline V gene, CDR1 is MNHEY and CDR2 is SVGAGI. The CDR3 spans 15 residues. The V gene lost 0 bases and the J gene lost 9 bases, with 15 bases spanning the gap. Here the CDR3 reads CASSYSIAGKGPQHF. The CDR3 coding sequence is TGTGCCAGCAGTTACTCGATTGCGGGGAAGGGGCCCCAGCATTTT.

V is TRBV9 and J is TRBJ1-5; a possible D gene is TRBD1 (6 bases). The CDR3 consists of 14 residues. The germline V gene encodes CDR1 SGDLS and CDR2 YYNGEE. Trimming removed 5 bases at V and 1 base at J, with 10 bases between. CDR3 nucleotides: TGTGCCAGCAGTAAACAGGGAAGCAATCAGCCCCAGCATTTT. It codes for CASSKQGSNQPQHF.

The J gene is TRBJ1-2, the V gene TRBV7-4; D unclear. With 4 bases removed from V and 2 bases from J, the gap between germline ends came to 20 bases. The CDR3 has 17 amino acids. CDR1 and CDR2 from the germline V gene are SGHVT and SQSDAQ. In DNA form, the CDR3 reads TGTGCCAGCAGCTCGCCCGGTCGGGTTAATGAGAACTATGGCTACACCTTC. Translation: CASSSPGRVNENYGYTF.

The chain couples TRBV7-7 to TRBJ1-6; possibly TRBD1 for D (6 bases). CDR1 and CDR2 (germline): SSHAT, FNYEAQ (reference sequence). This CDR3 has 16 amino acids. V gave up 6 bases and J gave up 5 bases, with 17 bases separating them. CDR3 bases: TGTGCCAGCAGTCGTCTCCCGGGACAAAATAATTCACCCCTCCACTTT. Protein: CASSRLPGQNNSPLHF.

As for this clone: A junction boundary mismatches the germline segment, possibly from a read error. The chain couples TRBV29-1 to TRBJ2-7, with TRBD2 matching over 14 bases. This CDR3 region has 13 residues. CDR1 is SQVTM, CDR2 ANQGSEA, per germline. The CDR3 DNA sequence: TGCAGCGTGGCGACTAGCGGGGGGGCGGCCCGCATTTTC. It yields the protein CSVATSGGAARIF.

This clone has more than one count but fewer than ten. The rearrangement uses TRBV5-1 and TRBJ2-3; the D gene is possibly TRBD1 (6 bases). Germline V gene data show CDR1 as SGHRS and CDR2 as YFSETQ. The CDR3 extends over 13 amino acids. The V end was cut by 4 bases, the J end by 3 bases, with 9 bases between. CDR3 nucleotide sequence: TGCGCCAGCAGCGGTCAGGGGACAGATACGCAGTATTTT. This encodes CASSGQGTDTQYF.

The rearrangement joins TRBV4-1 to TRBJ1-2; 7 bases are shared with TRBD1. The ends lost 0 bases at V and 4 bases at J; junction bases unmatched: 5. This CDR3 region has 15 residues. Germline V gene sequence: CDR1 MGHRA, CDR2 YSYEKL. The CDR3 here is CASSQDGGQLYGYTF. CDR3 coding DNA: TGCGCCAGCAGCCAAGATGGGGGACAGCTCTATGGCTACACCTTC.

The chain links TRBV5-1 to TRBJ2-5; TRBD2 might be the D (6 bases). Trimming took off 4 bases at V and 5 bases at J, with 15 bases between the two ends. Germline CDR1 is SGHRS and CDR2 is YFSETQ. CDR3 length: 14 amino acids. CDR3 region: CASSPRGGYETQYF. The DNA of the CDR3 is TGCGCCAGCAGCCCCCGGGGAGGATACGAGACCCAGTACTTC. Drawing the rest from reference TRBV5-1 and TRBJ2-5, the complete variable domain is KAGVTQTPRYLIKTRGQQVTLSCSPISGHRSVSWYQQTPGQGLQFLFEYFSETQRNKGNFPGRFSGRQFSNSRSEMNVSTLELGDSALYLCASSPRGGYETQYFGPGTRLLVL.

The chain uses TRBV7-2 and TRBJ1-2; the D is unclear. V lost 3 bases to trimming and J lost 7 bases, with 6 bases between them. Germline loops: CDR1 SGHTA, CDR2 FQGNSA. The CDR3 is 11 amino acids. The CDR3 coding sequence is TGTGCCAGCAGCTTCATACTTGGCTACACCTTC. It codes for CASSFILGYTF. Supplemented by reference TRBV7-2 and TRBJ1-2, the full variable domain reads GAGVSQSPSNKVTEKGKDVELRCDPISGHTALYWYRQSLGQGLEFLIYFQGNSAPDKSGLPSDRFSAERTGGSVSTLTIQRTQQEDSAVYLCASSFILGYTFGSGTRLTVV.

In its sample, this clone is medium-sized. The chain couples TRBV6-1 to TRBJ1-5, with D unresolved. This CDR3 has 13 residues. CDR1 and CDR2 (germline): MNHNS, SASEGT. With 3 bases removed from V and 4 bases from J, the gap between germline ends came to 7 bases. CDR3 in amino acids: CASSDSENQPQHF. In DNA, the CDR3 is TGTGCCAGCAGTGACTCAGAAAATCAGCCCCAGCATTTT.

This clone was detected only a few times. The V call is TRBV9, the J call TRBJ1-1, with D maybe TRBD1 (6 bases). Germline V gives CDR1 SGDLS, CDR2 YYNGEE. With 2 bases removed from V and 1 base from J, the gap between germline ends came to 15 bases. This CDR3 region has 16 residues. The CDR3 bases are TGTGCCAGCAGCGTCGCGCCAACACAGGGGAACACTGAAGCTTTCTTT. Its translation: CASSVAPTQGNTEAFF.

The V gene is TRBV5-6, the J gene TRBJ1-6; the D is unclear. Trimming cost V 4 bases and J 7 bases, with 12 bases left between them. Per germline, CDR1 SGHDT and CDR2 YYEEEE. The CDR3 totals 14 residues. CDR3 nucleotide sequence: TGTGCCAGCAGCCGGAGGGCGACCAATTCACCCCTCCACTTT. Its translation is CASSRRATNSPLHF.

The V and J genes are TRBV6-5 and TRBJ1-3; perhaps TRBD1 as D (6 bases). The CDR3 extends over 14 amino acids. V dropped 6 bases and J dropped 0 bases, with 9 bases sitting between them. CDR1 is MNHEY, CDR2 SVGAGI, per germline. CDR3 amino acids: CASREQGSGNTIYF. The CDR3 nucleotides read TGTGCCAGCAGGGAACAGGGCTCTGGAAACACCATATATTTT.

The V gene is TRBV5-6, the J gene TRBJ1-2; tentative D call: TRBD1 (6 bases). This CDR3 region has 16 residues. The germline V and J ends were trimmed by 4 bases and 5 bases, with 21 bases remaining between them. Germline V gives CDR1 SGHDT, CDR2 YYEEEE. The CDR3 loop is CASSRISLSGDYGYTF. The CDR3 region has the DNA TGTGCCAGCAGCCGGATCAGTTTGTCAGGGGATTATGGCTACACCTTC. The full variable domain, completed using reference TRBV5-6 and TRBJ1-2, is DAGVTQSPTHLIKTRGQQVTLRCSPKSGHDTVSWYQQALGQGPQFIFQYYEEEERQRGNFPDRFSGHQFPNYSSELNVNALLLGDSALYLCASSRISLSGDYGYTFGSGTRLTVV.